The 21 T cell receptor beta chains below come from one sample, sequenced in a study of T cell responses to AZD1222 COVID-19 vaccine (dated by TCRdb to the early 2020s). Receptors were amplified or captured by the immunoSEQ multiplex PCR assay. Sourced from immuneACCESS, this table was stored by TCRdb with only in-frame sequences that have V and J called. A share of the clones is absent; for the studies checked, an unresolved V gene accounts for under half, and the remainder has no known explanation. In all, the sample holds 180,000 or so clones, and about 92% of those were seen once. The ten largest clones capture approximately 1.2% of the sample. The time point label corresponds to: about 28 days (+/-7) after the second vaccine dose. The input for sequencing was peripheral blood, taken 28 days after the second AZD1222 dose. The receptors derive from an adult who received the AZD1222 COVID-19 vaccine.

This chain uses TRBV2 with TRBJ1-2; 7 bases line up with TRBD1. CDR3 length equals 16 residues. V lost 0 bases, J lost 9 bases, and 13 bases stayed unmatched. Germline V lookup: CDR1 SNHLY, CDR2 FYNNEI. The DNA of the CDR3 is TGTGCCAGCAGTGAAGCGACCACTGGCACAGGGGCGAGCTACACCTTC. It yields the protein CASSEATTGTGASYTF.

V gene TRBV19 combines with J gene TRBJ1-2; D gene ambiguous. This CDR3 has 16 residues. Germline CDR1 and CDR2: LNHDA and SQIVND (reference sequence). Trimming cost V 7 bases and J 0 bases, with 18 bases left between them. CDR3 region: CASTPNSGDTNYGYTF. The CDR3 nucleotides are TGTGCCAGTACCCCAAATTCGGGAGATACTAACTATGGCTACACCTTC.

V is TRBV18 and J is TRBJ2-2, with TRBD2 as a possible D gene (7 bases). This CDR3 has 14 residues. Trimming stripped 3 bases from V and 6 bases from J, with 11 bases between. Germline CDR1 KGHSH, CDR2 LQKENI. This CDR3 is CASSPDGGPGELFF. The CDR3 DNA reads as TGTGCCAGCTCACCCGACGGGGGGCCCGGGGAGCTGTTTTTT. Full variable domain (missing parts from reference TRBV18 and TRBJ2-2): NAGVMQNPRHLVRRRGQEARLRCSPMKGHSHVYWYRQLPEEGLKFMVYLQKENIIDESGMPKERFSAEFPKEGPSILRIQQVVRGDSAAYFCASSPDGGPGELFFGEGSRLTVL.

The sample holds one count of this clone. V gene TRBV5-1 combines with J gene TRBJ2-1; 10 nucleotides match TRBD2. Per germline, CDR1 SGHRS and CDR2 YFSETQ. CDR3 length equals 15 residues. V was clipped by 4 bases and J by 3 bases; unmatched bases: 4. The CDR3: CASSPLAGLYNEQFF. CDR3 DNA sequence: TGCGCCAGCAGCCCACTAGCGGGGCTCTACAATGAGCAGTTCTTC.

This chain uses TRBV6-6 with TRBJ2-7, with 8 nucleotides matching TRBD1. CDR3 length: 14 amino acids. Germline assignment: CDR1 MNHNY and CDR2 SVGAGI (reference sequence). V gave up 7 bases and J gave up 4 bases; unmatched junction bases: 9. CDR3 sequence (DNA): TGTGCCAGCACCCACCCGGACAGGGCATACGAGCAGTACTTC. This gives the protein CASTHPDRAYEQYF.

The chain combines TRBV2 with TRBJ1-2; possibly TRBD1 for D (5 bases). Trimming left V 6 bases short and J 3 bases short, with 11 bases between. The CDR3 is 13 amino acids. Germline CDR1 reads SNHLY; CDR2 reads FYNNEI. CDR3 coding DNA: TGTGCCAGCAGCCGCGGAGGGGACTATGGCTACACCTTC. It specifies CASSRGGDYGYTF.

V and J are TRBV6-2 or TRBV6-3 and TRBJ1-2; D ambiguous. Germline V gene sequence: CDR1 MNHEY, CDR2 SVGEGT. V was trimmed by 6 bases and J by 0 bases, leaving 20 bases between them. CDR3 size: 17 residues. This CDR3 reads CASSPRGKGGSNYGYTF. As DNA, the CDR3 is TGTGCCAGCAGCCCCCGGGGAAAGGGAGGCTCTAACTATGGCTACACCTTC.

This rearrangement joins TRBV4-3 to TRBJ2-5; TRBD2 is a possible D gene (6 bases). The germline V gene has CDR1 LGHNA and CDR2 YSLEER. The CDR3 loop spans 14 amino acids. Trimming pared 4 bases from V and 6 bases from J, leaving 15 bases between. The CDR3 DNA is TGCGCCAGCAGCCCCGACCGGGGGTGGAAGACCCAGTACTTC. Translation gives CASSPDRGWKTQYF.

The rearrangement links TRBV27 to TRBJ1-4; no clear D. Between the trimmed V and J ends, which lost 2 bases and 7 bases, there was a span of 14 bases. From germline, CDR1 is MNHEY and CDR2 SMNVEV (reference sequence). The CDR3 contains 15 residues. CDR3 in amino acids: CASSLQGSWGEKLFF. The CDR3 DNA reads as TGTGCCAGCAGTTTACAAGGCTCCTGGGGTGAAAAACTGTTTTTT.

This sequence joins TRBV28 and TRBJ1-5, with D possibly being TRBD1 (5 bases). V lost 5 bases to trimming and J lost 3 bases, with 14 bases between them. Germline CDR1 reads MDHEN; CDR2 reads SYDVKM. This CDR3 comprises 15 residues. The CDR3, as DNA: TGTGCCAGCAGTGTTTCCGACAGCCTCAATCAGCCCCAGCATTTT. This sequence encodes CASSVSDSLNQPQHF. Looking up the rest from reference TRBV28 and TRBJ1-5 gives the full variable domain: DVKVTQSSRYLVKRTGEKVFLECVQDMDHENMFWYRQDPGLGLRLIYFSYDVKMKEKGDIPEGYSVSREKKERFSLILESASTNQTSMYLCASSVSDSLNQPQHFGDGTRLSIL.

V usage is TRBV19 and J usage is TRBJ1-2, with D possibly matching TRBD1 (5 bases). The CDR3 is 15 residues long. Trimming took 6 bases from V and 1 from J, leaving 15 bases between them. The germline V gene encodes CDR1 LNHDA and CDR2 SQIVND (reference sequence). In DNA form, the CDR3 reads TGTGCCAGTAGCTCCCCAGGGAGGAGTAACTATGGCTACACCTTC. Its protein product is CASSSPGRSNYGYTF.

The V and J genes are TRBV5-6 and TRBJ2-7; TRBD1 aligns across 8 bases. With V trimmed by 4 bases and J by 5 bases, 8 bases remained unmatched. This CDR3 contains 14 residues. Germline V gives CDR1 SGHDT, CDR2 YYEEEE. CDR3 coding DNA: TGTGCCAGCAGCCTCTGGACAGGGCTGGACGAGCAGTACTTC. The encoded protein is CASSLWTGLDEQYF.

The chain joins TRBV28 to TRBJ2-7; D may be TRBD1 (6 bases). The CDR3 has 15 residues. CDR1 is MDHEN and CDR2 is SYDVKM in the germline V gene. The germline V and J ends were trimmed by 6 bases and 4 bases, with 19 bases remaining between them. This CDR3 is CASSPPGQPLYEQYF. The CDR3, as DNA: TGTGCCAGCAGCCCCCCCGGACAGCCATTATACGAGCAGTACTTC.

V usage is TRBV7-9 and J usage is TRBJ1-5; 10 nucleotides agree with TRBD1. This CDR3 region has 16 residues. Germline V gene data show CDR1 as SEHNR and CDR2 as FQNEAQ (reference sequence). After removal of 5 bases from V and 4 bases from J, the junction contained 8 bases not matched to a gene. The CDR3 loop reads CASSPAGTGDNQPQHF. The CDR3 DNA follows: TGTGCCAGCAGCCCGGCCGGGACAGGGGATAATCAGCCCCAGCATTTT.

The chain is built from TRBV19 and TRBJ1-2; TRBD1 is a possible D gene (5 bases). The CDR3 has 16 amino acids. From germline, CDR1 is LNHDA and CDR2 SQIVND (reference sequence). The V end was cut by 7 bases, the J end by 2 bases, with 20 bases between. CDR3 sequence: CASKGSGGKSNYGYTF. DNA of the CDR3: TGTGCCAGTAAGGGGTCCGGGGGGAAGTCGAACTATGGCTACACCTTC.

In its sample, this clone was seen once. The chain couples TRBV28 to TRBJ1-1; 10 bases map to TRBD1. J gave up 4 bases and V 3 bases, and 5 bases lay outside the gene matches. This CDR3 region has 15 residues. Germline CDR1 is MDHEN and CDR2 is SYDVKM. CDR3 sequence (DNA): TGTGCCAGCAGTTTTGGACAGGGGGAATTCACTGAAGCTTTCTTT. It encodes CASSFGQGEFTEAFF.

This chain connects TRBV10-2 to TRBJ2-2; D not resolved. V dropped 6 bases and J dropped 1 base, with 9 bases sitting between them. Germline V gives CDR1 WSHSY, CDR2 SAAADI. The CDR3 runs 14 residues. The CDR3, as DNA: TGCGCCAGCAGCCGGACCGAGAACACCGGGGAGCTGTTTTTT. Encoded protein: CASSRTENTGELFF.

This chain links TRBV7-2 with TRBJ1-1; unclear D gene. This CDR3 is built from 14 residues. CDR1 and CDR2 (germline): SGHTA, FQGNSA. V shed 2 bases and J shed 11 bases, with 18 bases lying between them. CDR3 bases: TGTGCCAGCAGCTTATACCCCACCGCTGGAGTTGCTTTCTTT. It codes for CASSLYPTAGVAFF.

The rearrangement joins TRBV2 to TRBJ2-3; D is uncertain. V was trimmed by 5 bases and J by 4 bases, leaving 13 bases between them. Germline loops: CDR1 SNHLY, CDR2 FYNNEI. CDR3 length: 14 residues. This CDR3 is CASSSSAAPDTQYF. CDR3 bases: TGTGCCAGCAGTTCATCGGCGGCCCCAGATACGCAGTATTTT.

The CDR3: CASSPEVGQGDTYEQYF. Here the CDR3 DNA reads TGTGCCAGCAGCCCAGAGGTGGGACAGGGTGACACCTACGAGCAGTACTTC. This chain joins TRBV7-9 and TRBJ2-7, with 9 nucleotides matching TRBD1. CDR1 is SEHNR and CDR2 is FQNEAQ in the germline V gene (reference sequence). CDR3 size: 17 residues. The V gene end was trimmed by 5 bases and the J gene end by 2 bases; junction bases not matched to a gene: 13.

This clone has a handful of counts. This chain joins TRBV12-3 or TRBV12-4 and TRBJ1-2, with D maybe TRBD1 (6 bases). V was pared by 6 bases and J by 6 bases, with 14 bases between. The CDR3 sequence is 13 residues long. Written as DNA, the CDR3 is TGTGCCAGCAGCCTAACCACAGGGAATGGCTACACCTTC. As protein: CASSLTTGNGYTF.